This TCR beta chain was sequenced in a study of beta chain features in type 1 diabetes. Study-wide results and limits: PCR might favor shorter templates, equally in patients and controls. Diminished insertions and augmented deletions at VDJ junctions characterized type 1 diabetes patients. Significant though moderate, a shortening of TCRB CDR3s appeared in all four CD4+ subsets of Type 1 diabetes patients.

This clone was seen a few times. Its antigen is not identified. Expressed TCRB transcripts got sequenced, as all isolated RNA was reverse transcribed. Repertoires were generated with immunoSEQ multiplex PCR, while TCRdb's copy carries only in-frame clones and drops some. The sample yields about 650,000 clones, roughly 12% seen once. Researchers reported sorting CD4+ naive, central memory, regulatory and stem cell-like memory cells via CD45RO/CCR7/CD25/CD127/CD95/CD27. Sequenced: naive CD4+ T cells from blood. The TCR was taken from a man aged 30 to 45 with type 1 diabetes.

CDR3 residues: CASSIYGTGGVSDNQPQHF. In DNA form, the CDR3 reads TGTGCCAGCAGCATATATGGGACAGGGGGAGTCAGTGACAATCAGCCCCAGCATTTT. The chain couples TRBV7-8 to TRBJ1-5; 11 nucleotides agree with TRBD1. The ends lost 5 bases at V and 3 bases at J; junction bases unmatched: 15. The CDR3 has 19 amino acids. Looked up from germline, CDR1 is SGHVS and CDR2 is FQNEAQ.